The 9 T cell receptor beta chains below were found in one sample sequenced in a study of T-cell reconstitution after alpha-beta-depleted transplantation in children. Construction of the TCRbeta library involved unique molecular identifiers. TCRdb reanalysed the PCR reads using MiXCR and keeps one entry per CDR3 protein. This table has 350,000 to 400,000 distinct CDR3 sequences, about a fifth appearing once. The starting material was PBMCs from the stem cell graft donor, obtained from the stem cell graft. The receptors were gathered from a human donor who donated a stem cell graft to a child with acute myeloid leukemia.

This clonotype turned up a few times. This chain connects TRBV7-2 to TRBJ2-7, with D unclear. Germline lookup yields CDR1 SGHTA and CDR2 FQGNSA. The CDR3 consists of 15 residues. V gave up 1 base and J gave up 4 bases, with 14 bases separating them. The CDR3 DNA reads TGTGCCAGCAGCTTAGTTGATACCCGAGGATACGAGCAGTACTTC. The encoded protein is CASSLVDTRGYEQYF. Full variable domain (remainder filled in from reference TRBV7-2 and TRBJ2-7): GAGVSQSPSNKVTEKGKDVELRCDPISGHTALYWYRQSLGQGLEFLIYFQGNSAPDKSGLPSDRFSAERTGGSVSTLTIQRTQQEDSAVYLCASSLVDTRGYEQYFGPGTRLTVT.

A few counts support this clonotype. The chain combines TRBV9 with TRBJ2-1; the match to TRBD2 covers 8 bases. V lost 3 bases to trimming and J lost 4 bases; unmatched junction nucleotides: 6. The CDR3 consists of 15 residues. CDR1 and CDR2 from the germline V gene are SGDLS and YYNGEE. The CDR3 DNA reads TGTGCCAGCAGCGCACTAGCGGATTTTTACAATGAGCAGTTCTTC. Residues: CASSALADFYNEQFF.

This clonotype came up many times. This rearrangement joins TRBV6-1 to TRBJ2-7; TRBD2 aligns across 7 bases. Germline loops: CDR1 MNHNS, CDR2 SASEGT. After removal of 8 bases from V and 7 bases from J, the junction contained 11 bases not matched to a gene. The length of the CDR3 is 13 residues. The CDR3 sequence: CASGDYMAGEQYF. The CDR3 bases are TGTGCCAGCGGGGACTACATGGCGGGGGAGCAGTACTTC.

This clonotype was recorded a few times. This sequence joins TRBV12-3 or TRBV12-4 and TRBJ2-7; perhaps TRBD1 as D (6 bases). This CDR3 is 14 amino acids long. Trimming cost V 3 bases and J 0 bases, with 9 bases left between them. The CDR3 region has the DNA TGTGCCAGCAGTTTGGACAGCCACTCCTACGAGCAGTACTTC. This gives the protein CASSLDSHSYEQYF.

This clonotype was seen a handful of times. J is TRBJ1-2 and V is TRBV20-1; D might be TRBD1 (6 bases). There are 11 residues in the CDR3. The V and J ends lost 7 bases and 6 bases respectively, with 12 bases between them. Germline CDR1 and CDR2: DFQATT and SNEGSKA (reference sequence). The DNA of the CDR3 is TGCAGTGAAGGTGGGGGGCATGGCTACACCTTC. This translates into CSEGGGHGYTF.

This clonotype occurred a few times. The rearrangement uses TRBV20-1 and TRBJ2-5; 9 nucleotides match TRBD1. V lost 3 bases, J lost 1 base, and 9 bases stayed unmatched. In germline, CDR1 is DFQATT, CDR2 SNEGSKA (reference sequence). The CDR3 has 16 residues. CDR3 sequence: CSARRLPTGGQETQYF. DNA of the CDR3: TGCAGTGCTAGGAGGCTTCCGACAGGGGGCCAAGAGACCCAGTACTTC.

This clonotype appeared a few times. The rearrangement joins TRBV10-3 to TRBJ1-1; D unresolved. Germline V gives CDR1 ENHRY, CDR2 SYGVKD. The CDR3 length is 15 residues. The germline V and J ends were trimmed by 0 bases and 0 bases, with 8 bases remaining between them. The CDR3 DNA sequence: TGTGCCATCAGTGAGTCGAGTCTAGTGAACACTGAAGCTTTCTTT. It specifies CAISESSLVNTEAFF.

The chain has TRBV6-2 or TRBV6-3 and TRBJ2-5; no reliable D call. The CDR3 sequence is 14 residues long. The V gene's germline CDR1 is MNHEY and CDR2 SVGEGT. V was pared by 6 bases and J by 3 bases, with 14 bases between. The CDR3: CASSHGVFKETQYF. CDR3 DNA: TGTGCCAGCAGCCACGGCGTCTTTAAAGAGACCCAGTACTTC.

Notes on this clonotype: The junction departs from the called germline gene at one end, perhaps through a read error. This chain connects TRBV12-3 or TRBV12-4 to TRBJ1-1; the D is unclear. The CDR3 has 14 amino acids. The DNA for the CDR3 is TGTCCCAGCAGTTTCACAACACGGAACACTGAAGCTTTCTTT. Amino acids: CPSSFTTRNTEAFF.